This T cell receptor beta chain derives from a study of memory CD4+ T cells and cytomegalovirus serostatus. Broader study findings: About 40% of the roughly 160 known CMV-associated TCRbeta sequences appeared in CD4+ memory. Repertoires predicted CMV serostatus with median bootstrapped AUC of 0.95. Suggested: most of the CMV-linked TCR signature lies in CD4+ memory cells.

Of note for this clone: As yet, its antigen is unknown.

Single viable CD3+CD4+CD8-CD45RO+ cells were sorted as the memory CD4+ T cells. V was trimmed by 3 bases and J by 3 bases, leaving 9 bases between them. CDR1 and CDR2 (germline): KGHSH, LQKENI. CDR3 length: 13 residues. In the authors' workflow: Out-of-frame sequences were removed, leaving around 2,000,000 distinct TCRbeta sequences. This table comes from immunoSEQ multiplex PCR, and its TCRdb copy is limited to in-frame clones, with some not included. The V and J calls and clone size were taken over from that table, and D and trimming were inferred from the DNA. Among about 80,000 clones listed, 80% were seen once.

The receptor was derived from an adult in good health and CMV-seronegative. The rearrangement uses TRBV18 and TRBJ2-7; D not certain. The sequenced sample consisted of memory CD4+ T cells from blood. The CDR3: CASSPTVDYEQYF. The CDR3 DNA sequence: TGTGCCAGCTCACCCACAGTAGACTACGAGCAGTACTTC.